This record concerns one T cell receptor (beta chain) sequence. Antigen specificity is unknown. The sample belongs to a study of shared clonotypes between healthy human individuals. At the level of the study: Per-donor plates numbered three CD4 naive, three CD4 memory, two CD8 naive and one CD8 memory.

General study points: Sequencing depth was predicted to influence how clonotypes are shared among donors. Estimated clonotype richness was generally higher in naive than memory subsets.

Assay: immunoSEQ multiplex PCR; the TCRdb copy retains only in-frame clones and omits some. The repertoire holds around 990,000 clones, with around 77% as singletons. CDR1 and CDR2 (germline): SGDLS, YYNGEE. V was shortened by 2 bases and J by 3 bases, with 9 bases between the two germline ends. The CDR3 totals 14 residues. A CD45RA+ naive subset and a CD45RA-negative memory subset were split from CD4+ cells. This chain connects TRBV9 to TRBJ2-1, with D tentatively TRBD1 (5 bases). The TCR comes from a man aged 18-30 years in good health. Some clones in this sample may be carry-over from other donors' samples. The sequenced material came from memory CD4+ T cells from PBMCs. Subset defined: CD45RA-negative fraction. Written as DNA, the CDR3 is TGTGCCAGCAGCGTGGGGCTAGGCTACAATGAGCAGTTCTTC. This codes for CASSVGLGYNEQFF.